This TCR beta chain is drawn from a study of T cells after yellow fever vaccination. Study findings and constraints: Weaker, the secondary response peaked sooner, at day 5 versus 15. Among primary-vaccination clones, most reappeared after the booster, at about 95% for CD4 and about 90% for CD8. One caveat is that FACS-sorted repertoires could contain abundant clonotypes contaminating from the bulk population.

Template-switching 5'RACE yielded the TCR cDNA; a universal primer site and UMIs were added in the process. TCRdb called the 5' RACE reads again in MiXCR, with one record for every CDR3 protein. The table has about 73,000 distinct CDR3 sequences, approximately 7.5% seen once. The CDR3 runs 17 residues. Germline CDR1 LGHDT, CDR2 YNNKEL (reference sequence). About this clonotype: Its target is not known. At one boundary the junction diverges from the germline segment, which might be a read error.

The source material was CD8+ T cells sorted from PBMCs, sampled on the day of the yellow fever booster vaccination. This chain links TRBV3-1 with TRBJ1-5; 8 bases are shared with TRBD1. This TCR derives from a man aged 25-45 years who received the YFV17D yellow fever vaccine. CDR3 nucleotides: TGTGCCTGCAGCCATACTCAGACAGGGGTCCTAAATCAGCCCCAGCATTTT. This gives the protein CACSHTQTGVLNQPQHF.